This paragraph reports one TCR beta chain. What it recognizes is unknown. The use of a sample-barcoded 5' primer and a J-beta primer mix characterized a second PCR of about 7 to 12 cycles. TCRdb fed the 5' RACE reads into MiXCR, producing one record per CDR3 protein. This table holds 1.5 million to 2 million distinct CDR3 sequences, about 30% found once. Per germline, CDR1 SGHVS and CDR2 FNYEAQ. V lost 1 base and J lost 3, with 4 bases in between. The CDR3 runs to 13 residues. This sample was taken from a study of blood T cells in healthy people across ages. The sample, about 9.2 milliliters of peripheral blood, was drawn from each donor. General study findings and limits: The long-lived group displayed more naive CD4+ cells, plus higher diversity, than the aged donors did.

The chain employs TRBV7-6 and TRBJ2-1; D gene ambiguous. What was sequenced was blood. This TCR was recovered from a woman aged 25 to 39 in good health. The CDR3 here is CASSLGYYNEQFF. CDR3 DNA: TGTGCCAGCAGCTTAGGCTACTACAATGAGCAGTTCTTC.